This passage covers 20 T cell receptor beta chains from one sample sequenced in a study of T cells expressing NK-cell markers. No DNA is given; TCRdb re-called the 5' RACE reads and lists each CDR3 protein once. The specimen's table records some 460,000 distinct CDR3 sequences. Source material: blood T cells: a sorted CD56 or NKG2C T cell subset, CD4+ or CD8+ T cells, or bulk PBMC T cells (not recorded which). These receptor sequences come from a woman between 45 and 60 years old in good health.

The V and J genes are TRBV5-6 and TRBJ2-5. The germline V gene encodes CDR1 SGHDT and CDR2 YYEEEE. The CDR3 spans 13 residues. CDR3 sequence: CASSLGQSETQYF.

This CDR3 reads CASSLDHYEQYF. This chain connects TRBV12-3 or TRBV12-4 to TRBJ2-7. The CDR3 extends over 12 amino acids.

The chain links TRBV3-1 to TRBJ2-7; TCRdb outputs TRBD2, but without DNA this stays unchecked. In germline, CDR1 is LGHDT, CDR2 YNNKEL (reference sequence). The CDR3 sequence is 17 residues long. CDR3 protein: CASSQDRGLRFANEQYF.

The chain recombines TRBV7-8 with TRBJ1-1; TCRdb's D call, TRBD1, is unchecked because there is no DNA. CDR1 and CDR2 from the germline V gene are SGHVS and FQNEAQ. The CDR3 covers 16 residues. The CDR3 protein is CASSINRVTMNTEAFF.

The J gene is TRBJ1-3, the V gene TRBV24-1; with no DNA, the TCRdb D assignment of TRBD1 cannot be verified. Germline V CDR1 and CDR2: KGHDR, SFDVKD. This CDR3 spans 14 amino acids. CDR3: CATSPGSSGNTIYF.

The rearrangement joins TRBV11-1 to TRBJ2-1; TCRdb outputs TRBD2, but without DNA this stays unchecked. The CDR3 runs 16 residues. CDR1 is SGHAT, CDR2 FQDESV, per germline (reference sequence). The CDR3: CASSLISATSYNEQFF.

Here the CDR3 reads CSASPGGQGGSPLHF. The rearrangement uses TRBV20-1 and TRBJ1-6. This CDR3 has 15 residues. Looked up from germline, CDR1 is DFQATT and CDR2 is SNEGSKA (reference sequence).

The CDR3 sequence is CSAPRADTQYF. The gene calls are TRBV20-1 and TRBJ2-3; the TRBD2 assignment by TCRdb is unverifiable without DNA. Germline CDR1 and CDR2: DFQATT and SNEGSKA (reference sequence). This CDR3 is built from 11 residues.

The rearrangement links TRBV13 to TRBJ1-4; the D call from TCRdb, TRBD1, cannot be confirmed without DNA. Germline-derived CDR1 and CDR2 are PRHDT and FYEKMQ (reference sequence). The CDR3 has 13 residues. This chain's CDR3 is CASSFWQGEKLFF.

This chain links TRBV7-2 with TRBJ2-5; TCRdb's D gene call, TRBD2, goes unchecked for lack of DNA. Germline loops: CDR1 SGHTA, CDR2 FQGNSA. The CDR3 sequence is 14 residues long. The CDR3 here is CASRLGGSTETQYF.

The gene calls are TRBV12-3 or TRBV12-4 and TRBJ1-4. The CDR3 length is 16 residues. CDR3 protein: CASSLGGGPEVEKLFF.

V and J are TRBV5-1 and TRBJ2-1; as DNA is missing, the TRBD2 call by TCRdb cannot be tested. CDR3 length equals 16 residues. In germline, CDR1 is SGHRS, CDR2 YFSETQ. CDR3: CASSFPPRRVYNEQFF.

The V gene is TRBV27, the J gene TRBJ2-2; TCRdb names TRBD1, which stays unverified in the absence of DNA. The germline CDR1 and CDR2 sequences are MNHEY and SMNVEV (reference sequence). The CDR3 covers 17 residues. The CDR3 is CASSPISGHLNTGELFF.

This rearrangement joins TRBV5-5 to TRBJ1-1; TCRdb lists TRBD1, though no DNA is available to test this call. The CDR3 extends over 14 amino acids. The V gene's germline CDR1 is SGHKS and CDR2 YYEKEE (reference sequence). CDR3 region: CASSPMGQAPEAFF. Full variable domain (remainder filled in from reference TRBV5-5 and TRBJ1-1): DAGVTQSPTHLIKTRGQQVTLRCSPISGHKSVSWYQQVLGQGPQFIFQYYEKEERGRGNFPDRFSARQFPNYSSELNVNALLLGDSALYLCASSPMGQAPEAFFGQGTRLTVV.

This chain uses TRBV27 with TRBJ2-1; the D call from TCRdb, TRBD2, cannot be confirmed without DNA. There are 17 residues in the CDR3. Germline V CDR1 and CDR2: MNHEY, SMNVEV (reference sequence). CDR3 sequence reads: CASSLFPLAGGRNEQFF.

The rearrangement uses TRBV6-5 and TRBJ1-5; TCRdb names TRBD1, which stays unverified in the absence of DNA. The CDR3 totals 15 residues. CDR1 MNHEY and CDR2 SVGAGI come from the germline V gene. The CDR3 region is CASRLTGRSNQPQHF.

The chain joins TRBV3-1 to TRBJ2-7; TCRdb calls TRBD1, which cannot be checked without DNA. The V gene's germline CDR1 is LGHDT and CDR2 YNNKEL (reference sequence). The CDR3 totals 14 residues. CDR3 region: CASSHGDREYEQYF.

The V and J genes are TRBV4-1 and TRBJ2-3. The CDR3 extends over 17 amino acids. Germline CDR1 is MGHRA and CDR2 is YSYEKL. This CDR3 is CASSQELGSSSTDTQYF.

The V call is TRBV12-3 or TRBV12-4, the J call TRBJ2-2. The CDR3 is made up of 16 amino acids. The CDR3 reads CASSLADARQSGELFF.

The chain is built from TRBV28 and TRBJ1-4. The CDR3 consists of 13 residues. Germline values: CDR1 MDHEN, CDR2 SYDVKM. The CDR3: CASSLSQSEKLFF.